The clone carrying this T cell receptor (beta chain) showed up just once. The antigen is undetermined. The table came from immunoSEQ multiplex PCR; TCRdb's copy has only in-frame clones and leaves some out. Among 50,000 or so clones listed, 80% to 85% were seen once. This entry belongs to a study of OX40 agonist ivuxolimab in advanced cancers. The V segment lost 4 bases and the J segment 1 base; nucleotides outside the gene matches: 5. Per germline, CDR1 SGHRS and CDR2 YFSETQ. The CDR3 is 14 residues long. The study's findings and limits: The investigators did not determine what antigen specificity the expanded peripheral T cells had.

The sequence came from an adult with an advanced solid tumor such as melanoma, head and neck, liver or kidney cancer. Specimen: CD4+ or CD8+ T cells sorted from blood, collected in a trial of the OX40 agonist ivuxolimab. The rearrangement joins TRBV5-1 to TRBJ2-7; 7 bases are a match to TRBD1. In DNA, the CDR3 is TGCGCCAGCAGCCAAGAGACAGGGTCCTACGAGCAGTACTTC. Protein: CASSQETGSYEQYF.